Presented here are 8 T cell receptor beta chains from one specimen sequenced in a study of PD-1 blockade in classical Hodgkin lymphoma. Time point: cycle 4 day 1 (C4D1), after 5 to 7 weeks of nivolumab. All the patients suffered relapse after autologous stem cell transplantation, and brentuximab vedotin exposure differed. From thawed PBMCs, CD4+ T cells were purified using magnetic negative selection. Some clones are missing from TCRdb's copy, which holds only in-frame ones; the method was immunoSEQ multiplex PCR. The sample lists roughly 20,000 clones, 70% to 75% occurring once. Here the sequenced sample was CD4+ T cells from blood, taken before the fourth cycle of nivolumab. Every receptor here comes from a human donor with classical Hodgkin lymphoma.

This chain links TRBV11-2 with TRBJ1-4; D ambiguous. Per the germline V gene, CDR1 is SGHAT and CDR2 is FQNNGV. The CDR3 is made up of 16 amino acids. The V end was cut by 5 bases, the J end by 7 bases, with 20 bases between. DNA for the CDR3: TGTGCCAGCAGCCAAGTTAGGATACAGCGGCGTGAAAAACTGTTTTTT. This encodes CASSQVRIQRREKLFF.

This clone has a handful of counts. The chain employs TRBV5-1 and TRBJ1-2; D call uncertain. Germline V lookup: CDR1 SGHRS, CDR2 YFSETQ. Trimming left V 0 bases short and J 7 bases short, with 7 bases between. The CDR3 is 12 residues long. The CDR3 here is CASSLGEAGYTF. CDR3 in DNA: TGCGCCAGCAGCTTGGGGGAAGCTGGCTACACCTTC.

This sequence joins TRBV5-1 and TRBJ2-7, with D unclear. The length of the CDR3 is 13 residues. Trimming took off 3 bases at V and 3 bases at J, with 10 bases between the two ends. CDR1 is SGHRS, CDR2 YFSETQ, per germline. CDR3 loop: CASSSDGVYEQYF. Written as DNA, the CDR3 is TGCGCCAGCAGCTCGGACGGAGTCTACGAGCAGTACTTC.

The chain uses TRBV9 and TRBJ2-1; 10 bases map to TRBD2. The CDR3 runs 15 residues. The junction had 4 bases not matched to a gene; V was cut back by 4 bases and J by 3 bases. Germline V gives CDR1 SGDLS, CDR2 YYNGEE. CDR3 sequence: CASSSGLASYNEQFF. The CDR3 DNA reads TGTGCCAGCAGCTCGGGACTAGCGAGCTACAATGAGCAGTTCTTC.

This clone was seen more than once but under ten times. CDR3 sequence: CASSRRGPTNEKLFF. DNA of the CDR3: TGCGCCAGCAGCCGTAGGGGGCCAACTAATGAAAAACTGTTTTTT. This chain connects TRBV5-1 to TRBJ1-4; the match to TRBD1 covers 7 bases. The J segment lost 0 bases and the V segment lost 4 bases, leaving 3 bases of the junction unmatched. This CDR3 comprises 15 residues. CDR1 is SGHRS, CDR2 YFSETQ, per germline.

The chain is built from TRBV11-2 and TRBJ2-7; the D gene is possibly TRBD1 (5 bases). The CDR3 totals 15 residues. Germline V CDR1 and CDR2: SGHAT, FQNNGV. Trimming removed 3 bases at V and 3 bases at J, with 15 bases between. The CDR3 sequence: CASSFSIRADYEQYF. The DNA for the CDR3 is TGTGCCAGCAGCTTCTCGATCAGGGCAGACTACGAGCAGTACTTC.

J is TRBJ2-7 and V is TRBV28; 9 nucleotides line up with TRBD2. Germline V gene sequence: CDR1 MDHEN, CDR2 SYDVKM. The CDR3 sequence is 14 residues long. With 8 bases clipped from V and 2 bases from J, the junction kept 7 bases outside the gene matches. The CDR3 is CASLLAGPTYEQYF. The CDR3 DNA sequence: TGTGCCAGCCTACTAGCGGGTCCGACCTACGAGCAGTACTTC.

The genes are TRBV4-1 and TRBJ1-2, with 7 bases fitting TRBD1. The germline CDR1 and CDR2 sequences are MGHRA and YSYEKL. This CDR3 has 17 residues. The V gene end was trimmed by 0 bases and the J gene end by 4 bases; junction bases not matched to a gene: 11. The CDR3 sequence: CASSQDRTGALGYGYTF. CDR3 nucleotides: TGCGCCAGCAGCCAAGATAGAACAGGGGCGCTGGGCTATGGCTACACCTTC.